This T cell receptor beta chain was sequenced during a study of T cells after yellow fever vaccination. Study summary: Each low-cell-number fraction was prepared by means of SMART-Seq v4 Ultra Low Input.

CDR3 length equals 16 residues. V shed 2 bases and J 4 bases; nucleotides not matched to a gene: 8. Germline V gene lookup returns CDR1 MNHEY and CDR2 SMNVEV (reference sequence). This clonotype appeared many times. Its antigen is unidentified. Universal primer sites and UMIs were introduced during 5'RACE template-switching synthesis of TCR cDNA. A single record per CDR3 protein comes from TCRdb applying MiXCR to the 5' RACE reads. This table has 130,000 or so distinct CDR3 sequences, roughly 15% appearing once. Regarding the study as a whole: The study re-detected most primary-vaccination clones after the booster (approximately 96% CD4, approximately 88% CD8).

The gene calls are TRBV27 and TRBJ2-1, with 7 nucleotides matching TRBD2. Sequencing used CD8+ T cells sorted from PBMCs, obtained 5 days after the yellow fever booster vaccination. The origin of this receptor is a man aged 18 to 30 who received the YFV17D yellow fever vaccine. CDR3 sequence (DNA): TGTGCCAGCAGTTTACTGGTGGGGGGGAATTACAATGAGCAGTTCTTC. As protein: CASSLLVGGNYNEQFF.